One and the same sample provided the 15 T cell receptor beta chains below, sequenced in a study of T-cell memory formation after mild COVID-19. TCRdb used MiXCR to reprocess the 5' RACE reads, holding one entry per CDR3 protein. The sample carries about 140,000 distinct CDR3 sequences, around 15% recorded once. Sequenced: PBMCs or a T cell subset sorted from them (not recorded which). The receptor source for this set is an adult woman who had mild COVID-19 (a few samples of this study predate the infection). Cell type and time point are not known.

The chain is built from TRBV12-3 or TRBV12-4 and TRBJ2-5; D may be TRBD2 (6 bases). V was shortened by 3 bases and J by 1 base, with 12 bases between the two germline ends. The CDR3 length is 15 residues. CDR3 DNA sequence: TGTGCCAGCAGTTTCGGCGGGGTCATCCAAGAGACCCAGTACTTC. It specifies CASSFGGVIQETQYF.

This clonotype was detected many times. DNA for the CDR3: TGCAGCGTTGAAACGGCCAGAGTCTACAATGAGCAGTTCTTC. Translated, it gives CSVETARVYNEQFF. V usage is TRBV29-1 and J usage is TRBJ2-1; D is unresolved. V was shortened by 2 bases and J by 3 bases, with 11 bases between the two germline ends. The CDR3 has 14 amino acids. Germline V gene lookup returns CDR1 SQVTM and CDR2 ANQGSEA.

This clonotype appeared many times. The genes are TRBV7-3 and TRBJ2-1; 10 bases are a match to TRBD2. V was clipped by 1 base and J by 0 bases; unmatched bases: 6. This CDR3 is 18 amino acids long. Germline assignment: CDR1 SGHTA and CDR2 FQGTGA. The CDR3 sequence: CASSLSVAGGSSYNEQFF. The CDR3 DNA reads TGTGCCAGCAGCTTAAGCGTAGCGGGGGGTTCCTCCTACAATGAGCAGTTCTTC.

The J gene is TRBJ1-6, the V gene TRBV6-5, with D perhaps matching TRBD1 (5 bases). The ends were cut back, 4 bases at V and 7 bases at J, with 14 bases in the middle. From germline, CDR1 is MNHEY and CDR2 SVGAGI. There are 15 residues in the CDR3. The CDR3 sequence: CASSSPGSGNSPLHF. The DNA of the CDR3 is TGTGCCAGCAGTTCCCCAGGGTCAGGGAATTCACCCCTCCACTTT.

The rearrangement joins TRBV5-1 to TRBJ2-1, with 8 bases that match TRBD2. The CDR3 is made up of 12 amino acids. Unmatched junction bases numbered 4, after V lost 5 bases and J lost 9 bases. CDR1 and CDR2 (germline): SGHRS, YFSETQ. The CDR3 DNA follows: TGCGCCAGCAGGGTAGCGGGAACTGAGCAGTTCTTC. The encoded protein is CASRVAGTEQFF.

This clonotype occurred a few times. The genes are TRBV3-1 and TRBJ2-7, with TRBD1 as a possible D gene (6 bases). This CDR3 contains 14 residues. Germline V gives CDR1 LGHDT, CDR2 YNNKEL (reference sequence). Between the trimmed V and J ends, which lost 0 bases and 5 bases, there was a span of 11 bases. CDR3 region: CASSQDGGFDEQYF. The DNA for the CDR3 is TGTGCCAGCAGCCAAGATGGGGGCTTCGACGAGCAGTACTTC.

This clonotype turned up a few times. The chain's CDR3 is CASTPEGRPSYEQYF. The CDR3 region has the DNA TGTGCCAGCACCCCGGAGGGTAGACCCTCCTACGAGCAGTACTTC. V gene TRBV11-2 combines with J gene TRBJ2-7, with D perhaps matching TRBD2 (6 bases). The CDR3 length is 15 residues. V was trimmed by 7 bases and J by 0 bases, leaving 16 bases between them. Germline V lookup: CDR1 SGHAT, CDR2 FQNNGV.

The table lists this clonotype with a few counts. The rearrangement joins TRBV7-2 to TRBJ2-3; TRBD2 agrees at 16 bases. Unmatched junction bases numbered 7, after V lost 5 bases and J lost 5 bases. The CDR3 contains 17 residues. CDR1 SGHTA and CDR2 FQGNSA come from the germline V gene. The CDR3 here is CASSPGLAGGPRDTQYF. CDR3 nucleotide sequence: TGTGCCAGCAGCCCGGGACTAGCGGGAGGGCCCCGAGATACGCAGTATTTT. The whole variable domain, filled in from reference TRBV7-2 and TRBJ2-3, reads GAGVSQSPSNKVTEKGKDVELRCDPISGHTALYWYRQSLGQGLEFLIYFQGNSAPDKSGLPSDRFSAERTGGSVSTLTIQRTQQEDSAVYLCASSPGLAGGPRDTQYFGPGTRLTVL.

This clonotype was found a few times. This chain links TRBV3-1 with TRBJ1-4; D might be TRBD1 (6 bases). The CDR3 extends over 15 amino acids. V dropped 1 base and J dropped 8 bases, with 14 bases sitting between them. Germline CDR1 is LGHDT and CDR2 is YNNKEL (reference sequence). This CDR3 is CASSQVGTKEEKLFF. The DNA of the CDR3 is TGTGCCAGCAGCCAAGTTGGGACAAAGGAAGAAAAACTGTTTTTT.

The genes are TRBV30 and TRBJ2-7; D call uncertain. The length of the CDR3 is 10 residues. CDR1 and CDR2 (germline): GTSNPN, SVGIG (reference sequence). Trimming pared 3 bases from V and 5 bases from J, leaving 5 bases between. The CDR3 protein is CAWSSNEQYF. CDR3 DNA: TGTGCCTGGAGCTCGAACGAGCAGTACTTC.

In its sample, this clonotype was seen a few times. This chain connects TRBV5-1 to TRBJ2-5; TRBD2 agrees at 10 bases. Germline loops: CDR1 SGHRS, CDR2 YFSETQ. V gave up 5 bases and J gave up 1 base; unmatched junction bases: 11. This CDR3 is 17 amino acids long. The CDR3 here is CASSSGRSVFIQETQYF. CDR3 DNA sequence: TGCGCCAGCAGTAGCGGGAGGTCTGTCTTTATCCAAGAGACCCAGTACTTC.

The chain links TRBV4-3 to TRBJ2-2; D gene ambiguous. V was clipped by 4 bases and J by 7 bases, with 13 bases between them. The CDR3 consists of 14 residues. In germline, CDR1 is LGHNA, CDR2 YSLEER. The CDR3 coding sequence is TGCGCCAGCAGCCCTTACCTTGACGGCGGGGAGCTGTTTTTT. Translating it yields CASSPYLDGGELFF.

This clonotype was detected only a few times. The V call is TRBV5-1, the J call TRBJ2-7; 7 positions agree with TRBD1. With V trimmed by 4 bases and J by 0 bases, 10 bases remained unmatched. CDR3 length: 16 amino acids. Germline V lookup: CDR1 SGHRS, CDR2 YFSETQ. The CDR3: CASSPGWGTASYEQYF. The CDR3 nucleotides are TGCGCCAGCAGCCCCGGTTGGGGGACAGCCTCCTACGAGCAGTACTTC.

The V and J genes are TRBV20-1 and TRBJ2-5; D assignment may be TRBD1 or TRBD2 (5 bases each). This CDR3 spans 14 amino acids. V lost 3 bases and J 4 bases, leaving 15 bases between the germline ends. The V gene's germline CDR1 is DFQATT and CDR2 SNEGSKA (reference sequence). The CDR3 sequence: CSASGARGRETQYF. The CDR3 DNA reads TGCAGTGCTAGCGGGGCTCGTGGCAGAGAGACCCAGTACTTC.

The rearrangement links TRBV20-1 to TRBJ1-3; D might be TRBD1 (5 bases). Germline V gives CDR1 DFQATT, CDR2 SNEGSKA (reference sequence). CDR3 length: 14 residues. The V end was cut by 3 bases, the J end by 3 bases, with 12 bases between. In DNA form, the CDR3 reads TGCAGTGCTAGCGTGACAGCAGTTGGAAACACCATATATTTT. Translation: CSASVTAVGNTIYF.